These 12 T cell receptor beta chains were all obtained from the same sample, sequenced in a study of regulatory T cells in long-lasting Graves disease. Construction of TCR beta libraries relied on iRepertoire HTBI primers and on Arm-PCR targeting CDR3 regions. TCRdb called the multiplex PCR reads again in MiXCR, with one record for every CDR3 protein. The sample carries 540,000 or so distinct CDR3 sequences, approximately 15% recorded once. Described time point: newly diagnosed GD, antithyroid drugs for less than 3 months. RNA extracted from PBMCs served as the sequencing template. These sequences were also reported in another study, on T cells in Graves' hyperthyroidism and ophthalmopathy.

This specimen was peripheral blood mononuclear cells (PBMCs), taken at new diagnosis, from a patient treated with antithyroid drugs. These TCRs come from a man between 25 and 39 years old with Graves disease.

This clonotype was observed a few times. V gene TRBV29-1 combines with J gene TRBJ2-5, with TRBD2 matching over 7 bases. The CDR3 sequence is 11 residues long. The V and J ends lost 7 bases and 5 bases, in that order; junction bases with no gene match: 4. The germline V gene encodes CDR1 SQVTM and CDR2 ANQGSEA. This chain's CDR3 is CSGRGSETQYF. DNA of the CDR3: TGCAGCGGTCGCGGGAGCGAGACCCAGTACTTC.

This clonotype was seen more than once but under ten times. The chain is built from TRBV20-1 and TRBJ2-7, with 10 bases that match TRBD2. J gave up 4 bases and V 5 bases, and 14 bases lay outside the gene matches. The CDR3 is 16 residues long. CDR1 and CDR2 (germline): DFQATT, SNEGSKA (reference sequence). The CDR3 region has the DNA TGCAGTGCTTCCTGGGGGCTAGCGGGAGATTCTTACGAGCAGTACTTC. Its translation: CSASWGLAGDSYEQYF.

The V gene is TRBV20-1, the J gene TRBJ1-3; D uncertain. Germline CDR1 DFQATT, CDR2 SNEGSKA (reference sequence). V was shortened by 3 bases and J by 0 bases, with 9 bases between the two germline ends. The CDR3 sequence is 14 residues long. The CDR3 protein is CSARDAASGNTIYF. The CDR3 DNA reads TGCAGTGCTAGGGACGCCGCCTCTGGAAACACCATATATTTT.

This clonotype was seen more than once but under ten times. The rearrangement links TRBV6-2 or TRBV6-3 to TRBJ2-3, with 9 nucleotides matching TRBD2. Trimming at V came to 6 bases and at J to 5 bases, leaving 6 bases not matched to a gene. The CDR3 extends over 14 amino acids. The V gene's germline CDR1 is MNHEY and CDR2 SVGEGT. The CDR3 region is CASRGWREGDTQYF. DNA of the CDR3: TGTGCCAGCAGAGGTTGGCGGGAGGGAGATACGCAGTATTTT.

The rearrangement links TRBV20-1 to TRBJ1-1; maybe TRBD1 (5 bases). The CDR3 runs to 13 residues. Trimming removed 3 bases at V and 3 bases at J, with 11 bases between. Germline CDR1 is DFQATT and CDR2 is SNEGSKA (reference sequence). CDR3: CSARARVYTEAFF. In DNA form, the CDR3 reads TGCAGTGCTAGGGCCAGGGTGTACACTGAAGCTTTCTTT.

This clonotype has ten or more counts. The chain links TRBV30 to TRBJ2-7; 7 positions match TRBD2. The germline V gene has CDR1 GTSNPN and CDR2 SVGIG (reference sequence). The CDR3 sequence is 13 residues long. V trimming: 6 bases; J trimming: 2 bases; junction bases outside the gene matches: 7. CDR3 sequence: CACQRGITYEQYF. CDR3 sequence (DNA): TGTGCCTGCCAGCGGGGAATCACCTACGAGCAGTACTTC.

This clonotype was found many times. The chain recombines TRBV14 with TRBJ2-7; TRBD2 is a possible D gene (6 bases). The CDR3 is 14 residues long. Germline V gene data show CDR1 as SGHDN and CDR2 as FVKESK. Between the trimmed V and J ends, which lost 0 bases and 4 bases, there was a span of 10 bases. CDR3 in amino acids: CASSQEGTVYEQYF. The CDR3 DNA reads TGTGCCAGCAGCCAAGAGGGGACTGTTTACGAGCAGTACTTC.

The sample holds many counts of this clonotype. The chain is built from TRBV5-1 and TRBJ2-3, with D possibly TRBD2 on 5 matching bases. CDR1 is SGHRS, CDR2 YFSETQ, per germline. This CDR3 has 16 residues. With 0 bases removed from V and 2 bases from J, the gap between germline ends came to 13 bases. The CDR3 DNA is TGCGCCAGCAGCTTGGATCGGGAAAGCCCCACAGATACGCAGTATTTT. Protein sequence: CASSLDRESPTDTQYF.

This clonotype appeared many times. CDR3 sequence: CASGPGTASTDTQYF. CDR3 nucleotides: TGTGCTAGTGGTCCCGGGACCGCTAGCACAGATACGCAGTATTTT. V gene TRBV12-5 combines with J gene TRBJ2-3, with D perhaps TRBD1 or TRBD2 (5 bases each). V dropped 5 bases and J dropped 0 bases, with 12 bases sitting between them. Per germline, CDR1 LGHNT and CDR2 FRNRAP. There are 15 residues in the CDR3.

The V call is TRBV15, the J call TRBJ2-1, with 8 bases aligning to TRBD2. CDR3 length equals 16 residues. The V and J ends lost 6 bases and 2 bases, in that order; junction bases with no gene match: 9. CDR1 is LNHNV and CDR2 is YYDKDF in the germline V gene (reference sequence). CDR3 bases: TGTGCCACCAGGCTCCCGGGGCGGGGGGCCTACAATGAGCAGTTCTTC. It is translated as CATRLPGRGAYNEQFF. Drawing the rest from reference TRBV15 and TRBJ2-1, the complete variable domain is DAMVIQNPRYQVTQFGKPVTLSCSQTLNHNVMYWYQQKSSQAPKLLFHYYDKDFNNEADTPDNFQSRRPNTSFCFLDIRSPGLGDTAMYLCATRLPGRGAYNEQFFGPGTRLTVL.

This clonotype was seen a handful of times. The V gene is TRBV4-1, the J gene TRBJ2-1, with 8 bases identical to TRBD2. The V gene's germline CDR1 is MGHRA and CDR2 YSYEKL. The CDR3 runs 16 residues. Germline trimming cut 0 bases from V and 0 bases from J; bases unmatched to any gene: 1. The CDR3 region is CASSQELADSYNEQFF. In DNA form, the CDR3 reads TGCGCCAGCAGCCAAGAACTAGCGGACTCCTACAATGAGCAGTTCTTC.

CDR3 nucleotides: TGCAGTCCGACGGGGGGGGGCGATTACGAGCAGTACTTC. It specifies CSPTGGGDYEQYF. The chain couples TRBV20-1 to TRBJ2-7, with 8 bases matching TRBD2. V was pared by 8 bases and J by 4 bases, with 10 bases of the junction left unmatched. The CDR3 extends over 13 amino acids. Germline V lookup: CDR1 DFQATT, CDR2 SNEGSKA (reference sequence).